This T cell receptor beta chain was documented in a study of CD8 T cells in ankylosing spondylitis. This clonotype was seen a few times. No antigen is known for it. Quantitative 5'-RACE was performed with molecular barcodes, and it yielded the TCR beta libraries. MiXCR was run by TCRdb on the 5' RACE reads, yielding one entry per CDR3 protein. The sample lists approximately 140,000 distinct CDR3 sequences, approximately 17% occurring once. The CDR3 has 12 amino acids. Trimming stripped 5 bases from V and 3 bases from J, with 8 bases between. The germline CDR1 and CDR2 sequences are SEHNR and FQNEAQ (reference sequence). Study-wide findings and caveats: For ankylosing spondylitis blood, a TCR beta motif of under ten highly homologous variants appeared characteristic. There was reportedly significant enrichment of clones that were disease-linked in matched ankylosing spondylitis synovial fluid. Reactive arthritis synovial fluid and blood previously showed some of these motif variants.

The clonotype originates from a male donor with ankylosing spondylitis. The genes are TRBV7-9 and TRBJ2-7; perhaps D is TRBD1 or TRBD2 (6 bases each). Sequenced material: blood, either unsorted or a sorted T cell fraction (not recorded which). This CDR3 reads CASSEGGYEQYF. DNA of the CDR3: TGTGCCAGCAGCGAGGGGGGCTACGAGCAGTACTTC.